This passage covers 17 T cell receptor beta chains from one sample sequenced in a study of shared clonotypes between healthy human individuals (dated by TCRdb to the early 2020s). The library relied on the immunoSEQ multiplex PCR assay. Sourced from immuneACCESS, this table was stored by TCRdb with only in-frame sequences that have V and J called. A share of the clones is absent; for the studies checked, an unresolved V gene accounts for under half, and the remainder has no known explanation. Across this sample there are approximately 530,000 clones, with approximately 95% seen only once. Approximately 0.06% of the sample is taken by the ten largest. Source material: naive CD4+ T cells sorted from blood. This sample's cell subset or site label indicates: CD45RA+ positively selected. Receptors originate from a woman under 40 in good health.

The V and J genes are TRBV28 and TRBJ1-1; TRBD1 is a possible D gene (6 bases). V lost 6 bases and J lost 4, with 15 bases in between. CDR3 length: 14 amino acids. Germline V CDR1 and CDR2: MDHEN, SYDVKM. The CDR3 is CASRGGGASTEAFF. The CDR3 nucleotides are TGTGCCAGCAGGGGGGGCGGGGCCAGCACTGAAGCTTTCTTT.

The rearrangement links TRBV14 to TRBJ1-1; possible D gene TRBD1, 6 bases. Trimming took 7 bases from V and 1 from J, leaving 10 bases between them. The CDR3 is 13 residues long. CDR1 is SGHDN, CDR2 FVKESK, per germline. The CDR3 spells CASIGRGNTEAFF. CDR3 in DNA: TGTGCCAGCATTGGCAGGGGGAACACTGAAGCTTTCTTT.

The chain is built from TRBV10-2 and TRBJ2-1; 8 nucleotides align to TRBD2. Germline V gene lookup returns CDR1 WSHSY and CDR2 SAAADI. Trimming took 0 bases from V and 4 from J; bases not matched to a gene: 5. The CDR3 extends over 16 amino acids. The CDR3, as DNA: TGCGCCAGCAGTGAGTCCCGGACTAGCAGATACAATGAGCAGTTCTTC. This sequence encodes CASSESRTSRYNEQFF.

The CDR3 loop reads CASSLGRGDTGELFF. The CDR3 nucleotides read TGTGCCAGCAGCTTGGGCAGGGGAGACACCGGGGAGCTGTTTTTT. This chain connects TRBV5-4 to TRBJ2-2; tentative D call: TRBD1 (6 bases). Deletions cut 0 bases from V and 3 bases from J, with 9 bases between. The CDR3 totals 15 residues. CDR1 SGHNT and CDR2 YYREEE come from the germline V gene (reference sequence). Filled out from reference TRBV5-4 and TRBJ2-2, the complete variable domain reads ETGVTQSPTHLIKTRGQQVTLRCSSQSGHNTVSWYQQALGQGPQFIFQYYREEENGRGNFPPRFSGLQFPNYSSELNVNALELDDSALYLCASSLGRGDTGELFFGEGSRLTVL.

This clone showed up just once. The CDR3 loop reads CASSIRKMAESLYEQYF. In DNA form, the CDR3 reads TGTGCCAGCAGCATCAGAAAGATGGCAGAGTCCCTCTACGAGCAGTACTTC. The rearrangement links TRBV21-1 to TRBJ2-7. TRBV21-1 is recorded as a pseudogene. This CDR3 has 17 residues.

This chain joins TRBV6-1 and TRBJ1-5; a weak D match, TRBD1 (5 bases). Trimming cost V 2 bases and J 7 bases, with 9 bases left between them. This CDR3 comprises 13 residues. Germline lookup yields CDR1 MNHNS and CDR2 SASEGT. CDR3 in amino acids: CASSEQGGQPQHF. CDR3 bases: TGTGCCAGCAGTGAACAGGGTGGCCAGCCCCAGCATTTT.

A few counts support this clone. This chain connects TRBV5-1 to TRBJ2-1; 8 bases line up with TRBD1. Per the germline V gene, CDR1 is SGHRS and CDR2 is YFSETQ. This CDR3 is built from 12 residues. Trimming removed 3 bases from V and 8 bases from J; junction bases left unmatched: 1. The CDR3 DNA reads TGCGCCAGCAGCTCGACAGGGGATGAGCAGTTCTTC. Encoded protein: CASSSTGDEQFF.

This chain links TRBV20-1 with TRBJ2-7; a possible D gene is TRBD2 (6 bases). The CDR3 loop spans 11 amino acids. Trimming left V 5 bases short and J 6 bases short, with 11 bases between. Looked up from germline, CDR1 is DFQATT and CDR2 is SNEGSKA (reference sequence). CDR3: CSAASGGEQYF. DNA for the CDR3: TGCAGTGCTGCCTCCGGGGGCGAGCAGTACTTC.

The chain joins TRBV7-3 to TRBJ1-1; the match to TRBD1 covers 9 bases. The germline V gene encodes CDR1 SGHTA and CDR2 FQGTGA. The CDR3 consists of 15 residues. V lost 5 bases and J lost 4; bases outside the gene matches: 8. In nucleotides, the CDR3 is TGTGCCAGCAGCACCCAACAGGGGGCTGGCACTGAAGCTTTCTTT. Its protein product is CASSTQQGAGTEAFF.

V gene TRBV2 combines with J gene TRBJ1-2; D is perhaps TRBD1 (6 bases). The CDR3 is 14 amino acids. The germline gives CDR1 SNHLY, CDR2 FYNNEI. The V end lost 4 bases, the J end lost 0 bases, and 9 bases lay between the germline ends. The CDR3 loop reads CASSAGATNYGYTF. The DNA of the CDR3 is TGTGCCAGCAGTGCGGGGGCCACTAACTATGGCTACACCTTC.

With regard to this clone: This sample also contains other DNA sequences that code for the same CDR3. Here the CDR3 reads CAWSVQANQPQHF. As DNA, the CDR3 is TGTGCCTGGAGTGTACAGGCTAATCAGCCCCAGCATTTT. The chain links TRBV30 to TRBJ1-5; a possible D gene is TRBD1 (5 bases). There are 13 residues in the CDR3. V lost 0 bases to trimming and J lost 4 bases, with 7 bases between them. Germline lookup yields CDR1 GTSNPN and CDR2 SVGIG (reference sequence).

The J gene is TRBJ1-1, the V gene TRBV11-1; 8 bases are a match to TRBD1. With 4 bases clipped from V and 7 bases from J, the junction kept 8 bases outside the gene matches. The CDR3 has 14 amino acids. Per germline, CDR1 SGHAT and CDR2 FQDESV (reference sequence). DNA of the CDR3: TGTGCCAGCAGCTCCCGGGACAGGCCATTTGAAGCTTTCTTT. Amino acid sequence: CASSSRDRPFEAFF. Based on the CDR3 plus reference TRBV11-1 and TRBJ1-1, the full variable domain is EAEVAQSPRYKITEKSQAVAFWCDPISGHATLYWYRQILGQGPELLVQFQDESVVDDSQLPKDRFSAERLKGVDSTLKIQPAELGDSAMYLCASSSRDRPFEAFFGQGTRLTVV.

The chain uses TRBV9 and TRBJ2-2; 7 positions agree with TRBD2. Per the germline V gene, CDR1 is SGDLS and CDR2 is YYNGEE. V lost 0 bases to trimming and J lost 4 bases; unmatched junction nucleotides: 9. The CDR3 is made up of 17 amino acids. In nucleotides, the CDR3 is TGTGCCAGCAGCGTAGCTGGGCGGGAGTACTCCACCGGGGAGCTGTTTTTT. It translates to CASSVAGREYSTGELFF.

The chain is built from TRBV5-1 and TRBJ2-7, with 7 bases matching TRBD1. CDR3 length: 14 residues. Germline loops: CDR1 SGHRS, CDR2 YFSETQ. V lost 3 bases to trimming and J lost 5 bases; unmatched junction nucleotides: 8. CDR3 sequence reads: CASSSFQGVDEQYF. In DNA form, the CDR3 reads TGCGCCAGCAGCTCATTCCAGGGGGTTGACGAGCAGTACTTC.

CDR3 nucleotide sequence: TGTGCCAGCAGCAAAGGGAAGGACGGCAATTCTGGAAACACCATATATTTT. Translation: CASSKGKDGNSGNTIYF. The V call is TRBV21-1, the J call TRBJ1-3. TRBV21-1 is a listed pseudogene. The CDR3 runs 17 residues.

The chain links TRBV6-6 to TRBJ1-2; D is undetermined. The CDR3 is made up of 14 amino acids. Germline V gene lookup returns CDR1 MNHNY and CDR2 SVGAGI (reference sequence). Trimming took off 6 bases at V and 2 bases at J, with 13 bases between the two ends. CDR3 amino acids: CASRPRGDNYGYTF. CDR3 nucleotide sequence: TGTGCCAGCAGACCGCGGGGTGACAACTATGGCTACACCTTC.

The chain has TRBV28 and TRBJ2-1; D gene unclear. Germline values: CDR1 MDHEN, CDR2 SYDVKM. Trimming pared 7 bases from V and 9 bases from J, leaving 10 bases between. This CDR3 is built from 11 residues. CDR3 sequence: CASTNPVEQFF. The CDR3 DNA reads as TGTGCCAGCACCAACCCCGTTGAGCAGTTCTTC.